The T cell receptor (beta chain) under discussion was sequenced for a study of cytomegalovirus exposure and HLA in healthy donors. Findings of the study overall: Fewer N-insertions (relative to the roughly 630-donor mean) were reportedly seen in an Asian-associated ancestry cluster in a later analysis. Links to common viral pathogens appeared, in a later analysis, for several of the most significant clusters. Most TCR sequences were seen very rarely across donors, but some public TCRs occurred in many.

Use of 60 Vbeta and 13 Jbeta primers characterized the PCR. The method was immunoSEQ multiplex PCR; TCRdb's version includes in-frame clones alone and lacks a portion of them. This sample has around 200,000 clones, with more than 75% found just once. Comments on this clone: Its antigen is not known.

This sequence originates from a woman aged 40 to 50 in good health and CMV-seronegative. Input material: PBMCs.

The DNA for the CDR3 is TGTGCCAGCAGTCGCCCGGGACTGGGGTTACACGAGCAGTACTTC. Translating gives CASSRPGLGLHEQYF. The chain joins TRBV7-2 to TRBJ2-7; weak D call: TRBD2 (6 bases). The CDR3 is 15 amino acids. Trimming took off 6 bases at V and 5 bases at J, with 20 bases between the two ends. Germline V gene lookup returns CDR1 SGHTA and CDR2 FQGNSA.